These 29 T cell receptor beta chains originate from one sample sequenced in a study of T cells after yellow fever vaccination. A single record per CDR3 protein comes from TCRdb applying MiXCR to the 5' RACE reads. Of hundreds of thousands of distinct CDR3 sequences detected, about 12% appear once; the ten largest clones hold about 15%. This sample comprised PBMCs, obtained on the day of the yellow fever booster vaccination. The receptors were sampled from a man aged 25 to 40 who received the YFV17D yellow fever vaccine.

This clonotype was recorded a few times. The J gene is TRBJ1-6, the V gene TRBV15; TRBD1 agrees at 11 bases. V lost 3 bases and J lost 11; bases outside the gene matches: 3. The CDR3 is 14 residues long. Germline loops: CDR1 LNHNV, CDR2 YYDKDF (reference sequence). The CDR3 loop is CATSRDRGPPPLHF. For the CDR3, the DNA is TGTGCCACCAGCAGGGACAGGGGGCCTCCACCCCTCCACTTT.

This clonotype was seen a few times. The chain combines TRBV5-6 with TRBJ2-1; unclear D gene. Trimming removed 4 bases from V and 8 bases from J, with 10 bases in between. CDR1 and CDR2 from the germline V gene are SGHDT and YYEEEE. The CDR3 consists of 12 residues. In DNA, the CDR3 is TGTGCCAGCAGCGCCCCTCCCGATGAGCAGTTCTTC. Translating gives CASSAPPDEQFF.

The chain links TRBV6-5 to TRBJ2-1; D is unresolved. This CDR3 spans 12 amino acids. Germline V gene sequence: CDR1 MNHEY, CDR2 SVGAGI. V shed 8 bases and J shed 4 bases, with 9 bases lying between them. The CDR3, as DNA: TGTGCCAGCGGGCCCTTTTACAATGAGCAGTTCTTC. Translating gives CASGPFYNEQFF.

This clonotype was seen ten or more times. The V gene is TRBV20-1, the J gene TRBJ1-5; 7 nucleotides line up with TRBD1. V was pared by 4 bases and J by 4 bases, with 7 bases of the junction left unmatched. CDR1 DFQATT and CDR2 SNEGSKA come from the germline V gene (reference sequence). The CDR3 extends over 14 amino acids. The CDR3 reads CSAIEGAPNQPQHF. The CDR3 DNA follows: TGCAGTGCTATTGAGGGGGCACCAAATCAGCCCCAGCATTTT.

This chain joins TRBV12-3 or TRBV12-4 and TRBJ2-7; D might be TRBD2 (5 bases). The CDR3 spans 14 residues. Trimming cost V 2 bases and J 2 bases, with 10 bases left between them. CDR3 bases: TGTGCCAGCAGTTTACTTGGGAGAACCTACGAGCAGTACTTC. It specifies CASSLLGRTYEQYF.

The table lists this clonotype with a few counts. J is TRBJ2-7 and V is TRBV28; D perhaps matches TRBD2 (5 bases). Between the trimmed V and J ends, which lost 11 bases and 2 bases, there was a span of 25 bases. CDR3 size: 16 residues. Germline V gene sequence: CDR1 MDHEN, CDR2 SYDVKM. CDR3 residues: CASQEAVSGAAYEQYF. For the CDR3, the DNA is TGTGCCTCCCAGGAGGCTGTGTCTGGAGCAGCCTACGAGCAGTACTTC.

The chain has TRBV27 and TRBJ2-7, with 9 bases identical to TRBD1. From germline, CDR1 is MNHEY and CDR2 SMNVEV (reference sequence). The CDR3 runs 16 residues. Unmatched junction bases numbered 12, after V lost 4 bases and J lost 5 bases. This chain's CDR3 is CASSSRDRVWDHEQYF. The CDR3 DNA follows: TGTGCCAGCAGTTCCCGGGACAGGGTTTGGGACCACGAGCAGTACTTC.

V is TRBV2 and J is TRBJ2-1; D is tentatively TRBD1 or TRBD2 (6 bases each). Looked up from germline, CDR1 is SNHLY and CDR2 is FYNNEI. This CDR3 comprises 18 residues. V lost 3 bases, J lost 0 bases, and 18 bases lay in between. CDR3 amino acids: CASSDGGLGRHSYNEQFF. The DNA for the CDR3 is TGTGCCAGCAGTGATGGGGGGCTCGGGAGACACTCCTACAATGAGCAGTTCTTC.

The V call is TRBV7-2, the J call TRBJ2-1; D might be TRBD1 (6 bases). Trimming removed 4 bases from V and 6 bases from J, with 16 bases in between. The CDR3 loop spans 15 amino acids. CDR1 and CDR2 from the germline V gene are SGHTA and FQGNSA. The CDR3 nucleotides read TGTGCCAGCAGCTCGGCAGGACAGTCTTCCAATGAGCAGTTCTTC. Amino acids: CASSSAGQSSNEQFF.

This clonotype was observed a few times. This chain's CDR3 is CASSLGELPSTDTQYF. CDR3 sequence (DNA): TGTGCCAGCAGCTTAGGAGAACTTCCCTCCACAGATACGCAGTATTTT. V and J are TRBV7-6 and TRBJ2-3; D gene uncertain. The CDR3 has 16 residues. Trimming removed 1 base at V and 2 bases at J, with 13 bases between. Germline V gene data show CDR1 as SGHVS and CDR2 as FNYEAQ.

The chain employs TRBV28 and TRBJ2-1; 8 bases align to TRBD1. The V segment lost 5 bases and the J segment 0 bases; nucleotides outside the gene matches: 3. Germline CDR1 and CDR2: MDHEN and SYDVKM. The CDR3 covers 15 residues. The CDR3 nucleotides read TGTGCCAGCAGTAGCACAGGGGGCTCCTACAATGAGCAGTTCTTC. It encodes CASSSTGGSYNEQFF.

The chain couples TRBV18 to TRBJ2-7; D ambiguous. V was trimmed by 2 bases and J by 6 bases, leaving 5 bases between them. Germline V lookup: CDR1 KGHSH, CDR2 LQKENI. The CDR3 runs 11 residues. The CDR3 protein is CASSPNSEQYF. Here the CDR3 DNA reads TGTGCCAGCTCACCAAATTCCGAGCAGTACTTC.

This clonotype was recorded a few times. The chain joins TRBV12-3 or TRBV12-4 to TRBJ2-1; the D is unclear. The CDR3 is made up of 13 amino acids. Trimming left V 5 bases short and J 9 bases short, with 14 bases between. The CDR3 protein is CASSPLPSSEQFF. CDR3 bases: TGTGCCAGCAGTCCCCTCCCTAGTAGTGAGCAGTTCTTC.

This clonotype was detected a few times. The chain recombines TRBV20-1 with TRBJ2-1, with D possibly being TRBD2 (5 bases). This CDR3 is built from 13 residues. V lost 3 bases to trimming and J lost 7 bases, with 13 bases between them. Germline V gene data show CDR1 as DFQATT and CDR2 as SNEGSKA (reference sequence). The DNA for the CDR3 is TGCAGTGCTAGGGTGAGCGGTAGGAATGAGCAGTTCTTC. Its translation: CSARVSGRNEQFF.

This clonotype was detected only a few times. V is TRBV15 and J is TRBJ1-4; TRBD1 agrees at 9 bases. Germline V gene lookup returns CDR1 LNHNV and CDR2 YYDKDF (reference sequence). V lost 0 bases and J lost 8; bases outside the gene matches: 4. The CDR3 has 15 amino acids. CDR3 sequence reads: CATSRDSGTGEKLFF. As DNA, the CDR3 is TGTGCCACCAGCAGAGACTCCGGGACAGGGGAAAAACTGTTTTTT.

The chain carries TRBV11-2 and TRBJ2-1; maybe TRBD2 (6 bases). Trimming removed 3 bases at V and 7 bases at J, with 13 bases between. Germline V gene lookup returns CDR1 SGHAT and CDR2 FQNNGV. The length of the CDR3 is 14 residues. CDR3 in amino acids: CASSLGGTHNEQFF. The CDR3 bases are TGTGCCAGCAGCTTGGGAGGAACCCATAATGAGCAGTTCTTC.

This clonotype was observed a handful of times. The V gene is TRBV6-1, the J gene TRBJ2-7; the match to TRBD2 covers 7 bases. The germline V gene has CDR1 MNHNS and CDR2 SASEGT. V dropped 5 bases and J dropped 4; count of bases not matched to a gene: 11. The CDR3 is 15 amino acids. CDR3 in amino acids: CASSHIGEGNYEQYF. The CDR3 nucleotides are TGTGCCAGCAGTCATATTGGGGAGGGAAATTACGAGCAGTACTTC.

The chain recombines TRBV6-2 or TRBV6-3 with TRBJ2-7, with 11 positions matching TRBD2. Germline V gene data show CDR1 as MNHEY and CDR2 as SVGEGT. The CDR3 sequence is 15 residues long. V was clipped by 4 bases and J by 6 bases; unmatched bases: 8. Here the CDR3 DNA reads TGTGCCAGCAGTTCCCCCCCGGGGACTAGCGGCGAGCAGTACTTC. Encoded protein: CASSSPPGTSGEQYF.

The chain is built from TRBV18 and TRBJ2-7; D tentatively reads TRBD1 or TRBD2 (5 bases each). The CDR3 extends over 14 amino acids. V gave up 4 bases and J gave up 5 bases, with 15 bases separating them. Germline CDR1 reads KGHSH; CDR2 reads LQKENI. CDR3 DNA: TGTGCCAGCTCACTAGGGACGGGTGGCGACGAGCAGTACTTC. Amino acid sequence: CASSLGTGGDEQYF.

This clonotype was counted many times. V gene TRBV5-1 combines with J gene TRBJ2-2; D remains ambiguous. The CDR3 has 15 amino acids. Deletions cut 1 base from V and 4 bases from J, with 11 bases between. Germline-derived CDR1 and CDR2 are SGHRS and YFSETQ. The CDR3 reads CASSLHGRSTGELFF. For the CDR3, the DNA is TGCGCCAGCAGCTTGCACGGTAGGAGCACCGGGGAGCTGTTTTTT.

The gene calls are TRBV7-6 and TRBJ2-1, with D uncertain. CDR3 length: 16 residues. Per germline, CDR1 SGHVS and CDR2 FNYEAQ. Trimming pared 5 bases from V and 0 bases from J, leaving 14 bases between. The CDR3 DNA reads as TGTGCCAGCAGCCCACAGCAGGCGAGCTCCTACAATGAGCAGTTCTTC. This translates into CASSPQQASSYNEQFF.

The chain links TRBV30 to TRBJ2-3; D remains ambiguous. Trimming stripped 4 bases from V and 2 bases from J, with 7 bases between. Germline V gene data show CDR1 as GTSNPN and CDR2 as SVGIG (reference sequence). The CDR3 extends over 12 amino acids. The DNA for the CDR3 is TGTGCCTGGACGTCGAACACAGATACGCAGTATTTT. It yields the protein CAWTSNTDTQYF.

This clonotype was detected only a few times. The chain recombines TRBV18 with TRBJ2-3; D uncertain. This CDR3 region has 14 residues. The V gene lost 1 base and the J gene lost 1 base, with 6 bases spanning the gap. CDR1 is KGHSH and CDR2 is LQKENI in the germline V gene. In DNA form, the CDR3 reads TGTGCCAGCTCACCACGATACGGCACAGATACGCAGTATTTT. Protein sequence: CASSPRYGTDTQYF.

This clonotype was seen at least ten times. The V call is TRBV15, the J call TRBJ2-5, with 9 bases aligning to TRBD2. Unmatched junction bases numbered 6, after V lost 5 bases and J lost 2 bases. The CDR3 consists of 15 residues. The V gene's germline CDR1 is LNHNV and CDR2 YYDKDF (reference sequence). CDR3 sequence reads: CATSGSGRPQETQYF. The CDR3, as DNA: TGTGCCACCAGCGGCAGCGGGAGGCCTCAAGAGACCCAGTACTTC.

This clonotype occurred a few times. The chain carries TRBV7-8 and TRBJ2-1, with 9 bases fitting TRBD2. Germline V lookup: CDR1 SGHVS, CDR2 FQNEAQ. The trim removed 2 bases at V and 9 bases at J, leaving 8 bases unmatched. This CDR3 region has 15 residues. The CDR3 spells CASSLWGSGSGEQFF. The CDR3 DNA reads TGTGCCAGCAGCTTATGGGGTAGCGGGAGTGGTGAGCAGTTCTTC.

This clonotype has just a few counts. This chain connects TRBV24-1 to TRBJ2-2; D remains ambiguous. The V gene's germline CDR1 is KGHDR and CDR2 SFDVKD. CDR3 length: 14 amino acids. V lost 0 bases, J lost 4 bases, and 5 bases lay in between. As DNA, the CDR3 is TGTGCCACCAGTGATTTGTACGGCACCGGGGAGCTGTTTTTT. As protein: CATSDLYGTGELFF.

This clonotype was seen a handful of times. This chain connects TRBV7-9 to TRBJ1-1; D unresolved. This CDR3 is built from 14 residues. Trimming removed 5 bases at V and 1 base at J, with 11 bases between. Germline V CDR1 and CDR2: SEHNR, FQNEAQ (reference sequence). In DNA form, the CDR3 reads TGTGCCAGCAGCCGCCTGCTAACGAACACTGAAGCTTTCTTT. It is translated as CASSRLLTNTEAFF.

This clonotype has a handful of counts. This chain links TRBV20-1 with TRBJ1-1; 7 bases agree with TRBD1. The CDR3 consists of 13 residues. Germline loops: CDR1 DFQATT, CDR2 SNEGSKA (reference sequence). Trimming at V came to 6 bases and at J to 6 bases, leaving 10 bases not matched to a gene. The CDR3 nucleotides are TGCAGTGCCTCAGGGGGGCGCTTCGCTGAAGCTTTCTTT. Translated: CSASGGRFAEAFF.

This clonotype was found a few times. This chain links TRBV20-1 with TRBJ2-7; the match to TRBD2 covers 8 bases. The germline V gene encodes CDR1 DFQATT and CDR2 SNEGSKA (reference sequence). V lost 1 base and J lost 5; bases outside the gene matches: 10. The CDR3 runs to 15 residues. The CDR3 protein is CSARGFYSGINEQYF. CDR3 DNA sequence: TGCAGTGCTAGAGGGTTTTATAGCGGGATAAACGAGCAGTACTTC.